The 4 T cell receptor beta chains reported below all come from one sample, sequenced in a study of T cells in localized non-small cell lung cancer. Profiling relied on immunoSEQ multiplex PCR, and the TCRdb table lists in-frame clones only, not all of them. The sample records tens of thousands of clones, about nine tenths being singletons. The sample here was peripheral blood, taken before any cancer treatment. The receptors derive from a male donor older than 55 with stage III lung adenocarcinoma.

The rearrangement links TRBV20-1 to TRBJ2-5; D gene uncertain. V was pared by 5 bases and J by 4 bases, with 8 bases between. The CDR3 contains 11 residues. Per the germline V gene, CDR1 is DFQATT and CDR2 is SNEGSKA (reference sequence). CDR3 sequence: CSAGILETQYF. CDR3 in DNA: TGCAGTGCTGGTATCCTAGAGACCCAGTACTTC.

The CDR3 nucleotides read TGTGCCAGCAGTTCGGCGTGGTCTGAAGCTTTCTTT. As protein: CASSSAWSEAFF. V gene TRBV2 combines with J gene TRBJ1-1; the D is unclear. CDR3 size: 12 residues. V was cut by 5 bases and J by 6 bases, with 10 bases left in between. Germline CDR1 is SNHLY and CDR2 is FYNNEI.

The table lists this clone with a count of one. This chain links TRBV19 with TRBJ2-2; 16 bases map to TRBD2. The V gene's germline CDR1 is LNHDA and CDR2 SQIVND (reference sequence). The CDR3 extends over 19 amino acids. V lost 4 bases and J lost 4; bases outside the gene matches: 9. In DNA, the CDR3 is TGTGCCAGTAGTACCCAGGGACTAGCGGGAGGGGTAATCACCGGGGAGCTGTTTTTT. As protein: CASSTQGLAGGVITGELFF.

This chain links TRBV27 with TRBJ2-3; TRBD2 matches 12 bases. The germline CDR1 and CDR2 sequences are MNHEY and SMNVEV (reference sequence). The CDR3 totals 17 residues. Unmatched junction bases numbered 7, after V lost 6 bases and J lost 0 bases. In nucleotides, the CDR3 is TGTGCCAGCAGAAAGACTAGCGGGGGTGCTAGCACAGATACGCAGTATTTT. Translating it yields CASRKTSGGASTDTQYF.